This T cell receptor beta chain originates from a study of CD8 T cells in ankylosing spondylitis. Findings and caveats of the study: Before this, some motif variants had been reported in reactive arthritis synovial fluid and blood. Within peripheral blood, clones linked to disease were CD8+ and relatively rare. For ankylosing spondylitis blood, a TCR beta motif of fewer than 10 highly homologous variants appeared characteristic. Reportedly, significant enrichment of disease-linked clones occurred in matched ankylosing spondylitis synovial fluid.

This CDR3 comprises 14 residues. V was pared by 2 bases and J by 6 bases, with 14 bases between. The germline gives CDR1 KGHSH, CDR2 LQKENI. The authors made TCR beta libraries by quantitative 5'-RACE with molecular barcodes. TCRdb fed the 5' RACE reads into MiXCR, producing one record per CDR3 protein. The repertoire holds under 250,000 distinct CDR3 sequences, with approximately 7.4% as singletons. This clonotype appeared a few times. The antigen is not known. The sample consisted of blood, either unsorted or a sorted T cell fraction (not recorded which). The sequence was obtained from a male donor with ankylosing spondylitis. V usage is TRBV18 and J usage is TRBJ2-7; TRBD1 might be the D (5 bases). The CDR3 protein is CASSPTVDSSEQYF. CDR3 coding DNA: TGTGCCAGCTCACCAACTGTCGACAGTTCCGAGCAGTACTTC.